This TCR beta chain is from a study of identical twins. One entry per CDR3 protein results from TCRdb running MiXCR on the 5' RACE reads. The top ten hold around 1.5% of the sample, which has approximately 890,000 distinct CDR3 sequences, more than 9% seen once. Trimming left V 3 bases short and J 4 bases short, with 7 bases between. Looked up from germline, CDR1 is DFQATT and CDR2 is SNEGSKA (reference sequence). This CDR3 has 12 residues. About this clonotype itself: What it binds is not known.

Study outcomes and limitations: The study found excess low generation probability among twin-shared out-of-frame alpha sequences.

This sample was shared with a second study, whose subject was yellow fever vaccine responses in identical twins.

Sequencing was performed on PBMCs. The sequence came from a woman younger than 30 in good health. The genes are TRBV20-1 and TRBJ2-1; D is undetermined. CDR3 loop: CSARHEYNEQFF. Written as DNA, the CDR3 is TGCAGTGCTAGGCATGAATACAATGAGCAGTTCTTC.